This TCR beta chain was obtained from a study of blood T cell repertoires in COVID-19. Study summary: Both acute and convalescent COVID-19 samples were obtained from the United States, Italy and Spain.

Sequenced by immunoSEQ multiplex PCR; TCRdb stores in-frame clones only, minus some. The sample holds roughly 520,000 clones; over 75% are singletons and the top ten take roughly 1.9%. V dropped 5 bases and J dropped 1; count of bases not matched to a gene: 4. This CDR3 region has 14 residues. Germline CDR1 is PRHDT and CDR2 is FYEKMQ (reference sequence). This chain links TRBV13 with TRBJ1-1; 7 bases align to TRBD1. What was sequenced was PBMCs or T cells enriched from blood (not recorded which). The TCR was taken from a woman between 40 and 55 years old who had recovered from COVID-19. CDR3 nucleotide sequence: TGTGCCAGCAGCACAGGGGCGAGGAACACTGAAGCTTTCTTT. It translates to CASSTGARNTEAFF.